A selection of T cell receptor beta chains follows, all from one sample in a study of shared clonotypes between healthy human individuals. Only in-frame clones appear in the TCRdb table, and some are missing; sequencing was by immunoSEQ multiplex PCR. The sample lists millions of clones; about 92% were seen once. The source material was naive CD4+ T cells from PBMCs. The receptors were gathered from a young man in good health. Some clones in this sample may be carry-over from other donors' samples. Both conserved end residues are part of each CDR3. D genes are given only for firm matches. The size field is filled for only some rows; it gives once, few, many or a size class.

clone_size	d_call	v_call	j_call	cdr3_nt	cdr3_aa
NA	TRBD2	TRBV11-2	TRBJ2-5	TGTGCCAGCAGTCCTGGTAGCGGGAGCTATCTAGAGACCCAGTACTTC	CASSPGSGSYLETQYF
NA	TRBD1	TRBV29-1	TRBJ2-7	TGCAGCGTTCGACGGGACAGCTCCTACGAGCAGTACTTC	CSVRRDSSYEQYF
NA	TRBD2	TRBV7-6	TRBJ2-7	TGTGCCAGCAGCTTAGTTGCGGGAGGGGATTCGGGTTCCCACTACGAGCAGTACTTC	CASSLVAGGDSGSHYEQYF
NA	TRBD2	TRBV18	TRBJ2-3	TGTGCCAGCTCACTACGGACTAGCGGGATAAGTGATACGCAGTATTTT	CASSLRTSGISDTQYF
once	NA	TRBV4-1	TRBJ2-1	TGCGCCAGCAGCCAAGAGGTGTCTTTCTCAAATGAGCAGTTCTTC	CASSQEVSFSNEQFF
NA	NA	TRBV27	TRBJ2-1	TGTGCCAGCAGTTTGGGGGGACGGATCTTCTTC	CASSLGGRIFF
once	NA	TRBV5-1	TRBJ2-3	TGCGCCAGCAGCTTGACTGAGGGAGGAGATACGCAGTATTTT	CASSLTEGGDTQYF
NA	NA	TRBV5-1	TRBJ2-5	TGCGCCAGCAGCTATACAGAATTCAGCCAAGAGACCCAGTACTTC	CASSYTEFSQETQYF
NA	NA	TRBV15	TRBJ2-1	TGTGCCACCAGCAGGACGACTAGAGATGAGCAGTTCTTC	CATSRTTRDEQFF
NA	NA	TRBV5-4	TRBJ2-3	TGTGCCAGCAGCTCCCCCGGGGAGGCTGATACGCAGTATTTT	CASSSPGEADTQYF
NA	NA	TRBV7-2	TRBJ2-3	TGTGCCAGCAGCTTTGACGTCACAGATACGCAGTATTTT	CASSFDVTDTQYF
NA	NA	TRBV29-1	TRBJ2-3	TGCAGCGGTGGTCGGGGGGATACGCAGTATTTT	CSGGRGDTQYF
NA	NA	TRBV4-3	TRBJ2-2	TGCGCCAGCAGCCAAGATCCGGCTGCCGGGGAGCTGTTTTTT	CASSQDPAAGELFF
NA	NA	TRBV19	TRBJ1-2	TGTGCCAGTAGTCAGGGAGGGGGATCGTATGGCTACACCTTC	CASSQGGGSYGYTF
NA	NA	TRBV5-1	TRBJ1-1	TGCGCCAGCAGCTTAGGAGGGGCCGGCACTGAAGCTTTCTTT	CASSLGGAGTEAFF
once	NA	TRBV11-2	TRBJ2-7	TGTGCCAGCAGCTCACAGGGGAGGGCCTACGAGCAGTACTTC	CASSSQGRAYEQYF